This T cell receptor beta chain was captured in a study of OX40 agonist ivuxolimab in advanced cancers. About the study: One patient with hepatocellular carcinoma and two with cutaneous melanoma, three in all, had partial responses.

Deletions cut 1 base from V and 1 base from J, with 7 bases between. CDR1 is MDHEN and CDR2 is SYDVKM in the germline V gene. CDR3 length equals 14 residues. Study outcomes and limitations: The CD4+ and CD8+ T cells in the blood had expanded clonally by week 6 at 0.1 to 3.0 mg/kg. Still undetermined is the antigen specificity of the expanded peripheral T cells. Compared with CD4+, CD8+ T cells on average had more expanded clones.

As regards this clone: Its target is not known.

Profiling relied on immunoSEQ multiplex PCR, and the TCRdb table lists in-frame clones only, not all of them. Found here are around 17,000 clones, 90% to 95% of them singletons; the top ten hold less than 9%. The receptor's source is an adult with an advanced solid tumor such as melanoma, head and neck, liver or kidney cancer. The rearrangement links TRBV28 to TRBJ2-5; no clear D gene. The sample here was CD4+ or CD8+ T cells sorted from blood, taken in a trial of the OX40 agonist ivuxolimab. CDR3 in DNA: TGTGCCAGCAGTTTATTCCCTGGCCAAGAGACCCAGTACTTC. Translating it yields CASSLFPGQETQYF. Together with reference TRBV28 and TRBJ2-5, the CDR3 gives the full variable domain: DVKVTQSSRYLVKRTGEKVFLECVQDMDHENMFWYRQDPGLGLRLIYFSYDVKMKEKGDIPEGYSVSREKKERFSLILESASTNQTSMYLCASSLFPGQETQYFGPGTRLLVL.